Given below is one T cell receptor (beta chain) in context. Its specificity is unknown. With no exception, relapse followed autologous stem cell transplantation in all patients, and brentuximab vedotin exposure varied. This sample is part of a study of PD-1 blockade in classical Hodgkin lymphoma. Findings of the study overall: Complete responders started with a diversity level that resembled newly diagnosed patients at baseline. Unlike CD8+ TCR diversity, which did not rise significantly by C4D1, CD4+ TCR diversity did.

The ends were cut back, 4 bases at V and 8 bases at J, with 14 bases in the middle. The CDR3 runs to 13 residues. The germline gives CDR1 SGHNT, CDR2 YYREEE (reference sequence). TCRdb's table, derived via immunoSEQ multiplex PCR, lists solely in-frame clones and lacks some. The table lists about 94,000 clones, 80% to 90% of them singletons. The chain has TRBV5-4 and TRBJ2-3; D is tentatively TRBD1 or TRBD2 (5 bases each). The clonotype comes from a human donor with classical Hodgkin lymphoma. The sequencing used peripheral blood mononuclear cells (PBMCs), collected before the second cycle of nivolumab. The CDR3 is CASSGTTPATQYF. CDR3 bases: TGTGCCAGCAGCGGGACGACCCCAGCTACGCAGTATTTT.